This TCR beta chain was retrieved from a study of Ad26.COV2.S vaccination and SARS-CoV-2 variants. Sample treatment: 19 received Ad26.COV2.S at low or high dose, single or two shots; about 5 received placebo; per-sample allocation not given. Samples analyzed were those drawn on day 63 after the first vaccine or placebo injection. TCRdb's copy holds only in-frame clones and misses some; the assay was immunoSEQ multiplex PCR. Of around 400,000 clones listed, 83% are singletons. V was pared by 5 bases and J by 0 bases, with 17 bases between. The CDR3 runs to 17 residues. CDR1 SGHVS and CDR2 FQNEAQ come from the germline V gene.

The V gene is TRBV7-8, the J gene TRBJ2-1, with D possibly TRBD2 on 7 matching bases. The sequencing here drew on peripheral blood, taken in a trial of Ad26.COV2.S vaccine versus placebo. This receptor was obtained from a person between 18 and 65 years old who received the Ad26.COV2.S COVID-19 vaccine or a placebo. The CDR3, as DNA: TGTGCCAGCAGCCTCCGAGGGGGGGGAAGCTCCTACAATGAGCAGTTCTTC. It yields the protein CASSLRGGGSSYNEQFF.